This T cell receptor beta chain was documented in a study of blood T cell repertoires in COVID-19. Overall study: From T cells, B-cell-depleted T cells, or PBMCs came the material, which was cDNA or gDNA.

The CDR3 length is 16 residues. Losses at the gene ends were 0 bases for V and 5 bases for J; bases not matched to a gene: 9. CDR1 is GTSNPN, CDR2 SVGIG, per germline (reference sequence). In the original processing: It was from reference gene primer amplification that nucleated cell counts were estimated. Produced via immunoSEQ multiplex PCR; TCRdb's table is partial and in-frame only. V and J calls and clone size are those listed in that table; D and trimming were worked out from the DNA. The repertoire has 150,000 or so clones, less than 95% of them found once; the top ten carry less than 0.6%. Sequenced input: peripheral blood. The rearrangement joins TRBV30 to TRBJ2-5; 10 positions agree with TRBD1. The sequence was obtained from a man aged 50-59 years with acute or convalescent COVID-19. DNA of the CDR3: TGTGCCTGGAGTGTGGCCCGGGGGACAGGGGTGGAGACCCAGTACTTC. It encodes CAWSVARGTGVETQYF.